Listed here are 25 T cell receptor beta chains from one sample, sequenced in a study of neurological immune-mediated disorders. TCRdb used MiXCR to reprocess the 5' RACE reads, holding one entry per CDR3 protein. The sample has 49,000 or so distinct CDR3 sequences, around 4% seen once; the top ten hold approximately 5.4%. The sample comprised PBMCs. These TCRs come from an older woman with multiple sclerosis.

This clonotype came up many times. This sequence joins TRBV7-9 and TRBJ2-3; 8 bases map to TRBD1. Germline values: CDR1 SEHNR, CDR2 FQNEAQ (reference sequence). The CDR3 has 15 amino acids. Trimming took 5 bases from V and 1 from J; bases not matched to a gene: 5. This CDR3 reads CASSGDRSRTDTQYF. The CDR3 DNA sequence: TGTGCCAGCAGCGGGGACAGGAGCCGCACAGATACGCAGTATTTT.

This clonotype was found many times. The chain joins TRBV20-1 to TRBJ2-1, with TRBD2 matching over 9 bases. Germline lookup yields CDR1 DFQATT and CDR2 SNEGSKA (reference sequence). This CDR3 has 13 amino acids. Trimming removed 6 bases from V and 9 bases from J; junction bases left unmatched: 9. The CDR3 is CSAPGTSFGEQFF. DNA of the CDR3: TGCAGTGCCCCCGGGACTAGCTTCGGTGAGCAGTTCTTC.

Only a few counts were recorded for this clonotype. The gene calls are TRBV5-1 and TRBJ2-1; tentatively, D is TRBD2 (5 bases). The germline V and J ends were trimmed by 2 bases and 12 bases, with 18 bases remaining between them. CDR1 is SGHRS, CDR2 YFSETQ, per germline. The CDR3 runs to 14 residues. The CDR3, as DNA: TGCGCCAGCAGCTTAGCTAGCCTGGCCGAGGGGCAGTTCTTC. Amino acid sequence: CASSLASLAEGQFF.

Notes on this clonotype: Being one base from a much bigger clone, this may be a read error. The chain recombines TRBV6-5 with TRBJ2-3; no clear D gene. Germline-derived CDR1 and CDR2 are MNHEY and SVGAGI. CDR3 length equals 14 residues. For the CDR3, the DNA is TGTGCCAGCAGTTACCAAGGAACGGCCGATACGAAGTATTTT. This gives the protein CASSYQGTADTKYF.

V gene TRBV7-2 combines with J gene TRBJ2-6; D not resolved. This CDR3 contains 16 residues. Germline V gene data show CDR1 as SGHTA and CDR2 as FQGNSA. V was clipped by 8 bases and J by 0 bases, with 14 bases between them. The CDR3 sequence is CASATTATSGANVLTF. In DNA form, the CDR3 reads TGTGCCAGCGCCACCACAGCTACCTCTGGGGCCAACGTCCTGACTTTC.

The CDR3: CASSSYTPDTQYF. The DNA of the CDR3 is TGTGCCAGCAGCTCCTACACTCCAGATACGCAGTATTTT. The V call is TRBV11-3, the J call TRBJ2-3; D remains ambiguous. CDR3 length: 13 residues. The V gene lost 4 bases and the J gene lost 4 bases, with 9 bases spanning the gap. Germline V lookup: CDR1 SGHNT, CDR2 YENEEA.

This clonotype was seen repeatedly, ten times or more. The V gene is TRBV7-2, the J gene TRBJ1-2; a possible D gene is TRBD1 (6 bases). The germline V gene has CDR1 SGHTA and CDR2 FQGNSA. V lost 5 bases, J lost 7 bases, and 14 bases lay in between. CDR3 size: 13 residues. The CDR3 DNA follows: TGTGCCAGCAGCGCGAACAGGGAGTCTGGCTACACCTTC. Its protein product is CASSANRESGYTF.

This clonotype has ten or more counts. The chain employs TRBV4-1 and TRBJ2-7, with D unresolved. V lost 0 bases to trimming and J lost 5 bases, with 8 bases between them. This CDR3 is built from 13 residues. The V gene's germline CDR1 is MGHRA and CDR2 YSYEKL. This CDR3 reads CASSQDWGDEQYV. Written as DNA, the CDR3 is TGCGCCAGCAGCCAAGATTGGGGTGACGAGCAGTACGTC.

This clonotype was detected a few times. The chain recombines TRBV12-3 or TRBV12-4 with TRBJ2-7; weak D call: TRBD1 (7 bases). This CDR3 region has 16 residues. Trimming pared 1 base from V and 4 bases from J, leaving 17 bases between. The CDR3 coding sequence is TGTGCCAGCAGTTTAGAGGGAGGAGGGGGCGCGTACGAGCAGTACTTC. It encodes CASSLEGGGGAYEQYF.

This chain connects TRBV5-1 to TRBJ2-2, with 7 bases lining up with TRBD2. This CDR3 has 15 amino acids. The ends lost 0 bases at V and 7 bases at J; junction bases unmatched: 6. Germline assignment: CDR1 SGHRS and CDR2 YFSETQ. As DNA, the CDR3 is TGCGCCAGCAGCTTGGAGAGCGGGGAGCTCGGGGAGCTGTTTTTT. This encodes CASSLESGELGELFF.

This clonotype was seen more than once but under ten times. The rearrangement joins TRBV20-1 to TRBJ2-3, with D unclear. This CDR3 region has 15 residues. The germline V gene has CDR1 DFQATT and CDR2 SNEGSKA (reference sequence). The V end lost 5 bases, the J end lost 1 base, and 16 bases lay between the germline ends. CDR3: CSAQMDRLGTDTQYF. The CDR3 region has the DNA TGCAGTGCTCAGATGGACCGCTTGGGCACAGATACGCAGTATTTT.

The CDR3 bases are TGTGCCAGCAGCATCCAAATAGCGGGCTTTACCGAGCAGTACGTC. This translates into CASSIQIAGFTEQYV. The chain carries TRBV6-6 and TRBJ2-7, with 7 positions matching TRBD2. The CDR3 is 15 amino acids. J was trimmed by 6 bases and V by 6 bases; bases with no gene match: 14. Per germline, CDR1 MNHNY and CDR2 SVGAGI (reference sequence).

At least ten counts were recorded for this clonotype. V gene TRBV20-1 combines with J gene TRBJ2-7; perhaps D is TRBD1 or TRBD2 (5 bases each). V gave up 2 bases and J gave up 2 bases, with 10 bases separating them. This CDR3 comprises 13 residues. The germline gives CDR1 DFQATT, CDR2 SNEGSKA (reference sequence). CDR3 amino acids: CSARRDGTYEQYV. CDR3 bases: TGCAGTGCTAGAAGGGACGGCACCTACGAGCAGTACGTC.

This clonotype was detected a few times. This rearrangement joins TRBV7-2 to TRBJ2-3; D gene uncertain. The CDR3 has 11 residues. The germline CDR1 and CDR2 sequences are SGHTA and FQGNSA. Trimming pared 6 bases from V and 3 bases from J, leaving 4 bases between. The CDR3, as DNA: TGTGCCAGCAGTTATACAGATACGCAGTATTTT. Protein: CASSYTDTQYF.

At least ten counts were recorded for this clonotype. The chain links TRBV12-3 or TRBV12-4 to TRBJ2-2; D not resolved. This CDR3 has 13 amino acids. V lost 1 base and J lost 7, with 7 bases in between. The CDR3: CASSLVPGGELFF. The CDR3 DNA follows: TGTGCCAGCAGTTTAGTCCCAGGCGGGGAGCTGTTTTTT.

Points on this clonotype: Mismatch with germline at one junction end may stem from a read error. The chain combines TRBV28 with TRBJ1-6, with D maybe TRBD1 (6 bases). Per germline, CDR1 MDHEN and CDR2 SYDVKM. CDR3 size: 13 residues. For the CDR3, the DNA is TGTGCCACCTGGGACACCAATAATTCACCCCTACACTTT. Its protein is CATWDTNNSPLHF.

The sample holds many counts of this clonotype. The rearrangement uses TRBV20-1 and TRBJ2-7, with TRBD2 identical over 9 bases. CDR3 length equals 14 residues. V dropped 3 bases and J dropped 3; count of bases not matched to a gene: 6. Germline assignment: CDR1 DFQATT and CDR2 SNEGSKA (reference sequence). The CDR3 DNA is TGCAGTGCTAGTTGGAGCGGGGGGTTCTACGAGCAGTACTTC. This codes for CSASWSGGFYEQYF.

This clonotype was detected ten times or more. At one end, the junction sequence differs from germline, possibly due to a read error. V and J are TRBV20-1 and TRBJ2-2, with 10 nucleotides matching TRBD2. Germline CDR1 and CDR2: DFQATT and SNEGSKA (reference sequence). The CDR3 totals 16 residues. This chain's CDR3 is CSARATAGGKTGELFF. The CDR3 DNA is TGCAGTGCCAGAGCTACAGCGGGGGGGAAAACCGGGGAGCTGTTTTTT.

This clonotype was seen at least ten times. This sequence joins TRBV7-2 and TRBJ2-2; D unresolved. The CDR3 is 14 residues long. Trimming pared 3 bases from V and 0 bases from J, leaving 5 bases between. Germline loops: CDR1 SGHTA, CDR2 FQGNSA. The DNA for the CDR3 is TGTGCCAGCAGCTTGTGGGCGAACACCGGGGAGCTGTTTTTT. This sequence encodes CASSLWANTGELFF.

This clonotype was seen at least ten times. This chain connects TRBV7-2 to TRBJ2-3; TRBD2 agrees at 8 bases. V gave up 8 bases and J gave up 3 bases; unmatched junction bases: 10. The CDR3 is 15 residues long. Germline V CDR1 and CDR2: SGHTA, FQGNSA. For the CDR3, the DNA is TGTGCCAGCCGGAGAAGCGGGGGAGGGACAGATACGCAGTATTTT. It yields the protein CASRRSGGGTDTQYF.

This clonotype occurred many times. The chain joins TRBV20-1 to TRBJ1-2; no reliable D call. Germline V lookup: CDR1 DFQATT, CDR2 SNEGSKA (reference sequence). V shed 2 bases and J shed 4 bases, with 11 bases lying between them. This CDR3 has 13 residues. The CDR3 sequence: CSARKFSSYGYTF. For the CDR3, the DNA is TGCAGTGCTAGAAAGTTCAGTTCCTATGGCTACACCTTC.

This clonotype was counted at least ten times. The chain has TRBV7-6 and TRBJ2-2; 9 bases line up with TRBD2. The CDR3 spans 17 residues. V trimming: 7 bases; J trimming: 5 bases; junction bases outside the gene matches: 14. The germline V gene has CDR1 SGHVS and CDR2 FNYEAQ. The CDR3 nucleotides read TGTGCCAGCACCCCCGGAGGGCTAGCGGGGTTGACCGGGGAGCTGTTTTTT. It is translated as CASTPGGLAGLTGELFF.

This clonotype was seen repeatedly, ten times or more. The V gene is TRBV6-6, the J gene TRBJ2-3, with D possibly being TRBD2 (5 bases). Trimming pared 7 bases from V and 2 bases from J, leaving 16 bases between. Germline V gene data show CDR1 as MNHNY and CDR2 as SVGAGI (reference sequence). This CDR3 is 15 amino acids long. CDR3 sequence reads: CASTYLGGYTDTQYF. The CDR3 coding sequence is TGTGCCAGCACCTACCTTGGCGGGTACACAGATACGCAGTATTTT.

There are a few counts of this clonotype. This chain joins TRBV30 and TRBJ1-1, with D unresolved. Trimming removed 0 bases from V and 10 bases from J, with 12 bases in between. Germline V gives CDR1 GTSNPN, CDR2 SVGIG (reference sequence). This CDR3 has 12 residues. CDR3 loop: CAWSVGQVGAFF. The CDR3 coding sequence is TGTGCCTGGAGTGTTGGGCAGGTCGGAGCTTTCTTT.

The chain uses TRBV4-3 and TRBJ1-1; D not certain. V gave up 0 bases and J gave up 0 bases, with 8 bases separating them. This CDR3 spans 15 amino acids. CDR1 is LGHNA and CDR2 is YSLEER in the germline V gene. Here the CDR3 DNA reads TGCGCCAGCAGCCAAGACGCCGAAATGAACACTGAAGCTTTCTTT. Translation: CASSQDAEMNTEAFF.